These T cell receptor beta chains were read from a single sample in a study of regulatory T cells in long-lasting Graves disease. TCRdb analysed the multiplex PCR reads with MiXCR anew, one entry per CDR3 protein. The sample yields under 400,000 distinct CDR3 sequences, over 15% seen once. These data also formed part of another study, on T cells in Graves' hyperthyroidism and ophthalmopathy.

This specimen was peripheral blood mononuclear cells (PBMCs), taken at new diagnosis, from a patient treated with antithyroid drugs. These TCRs come from a man between 35 and 55 years old with Graves disease. Both conserved end residues are part of each CDR3. The order of the fields is J gene, D gene, V gene, clone size, CDR3 protein, CDR3 DNA. The D gene is left open where the match is weak. The size field is filled for only some rows; it gives once, few, many or a size class.

J: TRBJ2-1; D: NA; V: TRBV7-9; size: NA; CDR3: CASSPAKRQNNEQFF; DNA: TGTGCCAGCAGCCCCGCCAAGAGGCAGAACAATGAGCAGTTCTTC
J: TRBJ2-7; D: NA; V: TRBV28; size: many; CDR3: CASSLYDSSYEQYF; DNA: TGTGCCAGCAGTTTATACGACAGCTCCTACGAGCAGTACTTC
J: TRBJ1-5; D: NA; V: TRBV9; size: NA; CDR3: CASSLGQESQPQHF; DNA: TGTGCCAGCAGCTTAGGTCAGGAGAGTCAGCCCCAGCATTTT
J: TRBJ1-2; D: TRBD1; V: TRBV6-2/TRBV6-3; size: NA; CDR3: CASSDGSSRGYGYTF; DNA: TGTGCCAGCAGTGACGGATCTTCCAGGGGGTATGGCTACACCTTC
J: TRBJ2-5; D: TRBD2; V: TRBV6-1; size: NA; CDR3: CASSTLAGGVGETQYF; DNA: TGTGCCAGCAGTACCCTAGCGGGGGGGGTCGGGGAGACCCAGTACTTC
J: TRBJ2-2; D: NA; V: TRBV4-2; size: NA; CDR3: CASSPGAGTNTGELFF; DNA: TGTGCCAGCAGCCCTGGCGCAGGGACGAACACCGGGGAGCTGTTTTTT
J: TRBJ2-3; D: NA; V: TRBV7-3; size: NA; CDR3: CASSYRWSDTQYF; DNA: TGTGCCAGCAGCTACCGTTGGTCAGATACGCAGTATTTT
J: TRBJ1-5; D: NA; V: TRBV5-5; size: many; CDR3: CASSLDSHPNQPQHF; DNA: TGTGCCAGCAGCTTGGACAGCCACCCGAATCAGCCCCAGCATTTT
J: TRBJ1-5; D: NA; V: TRBV29-1; size: many; CDR3: CSVVFGHSNQPQHF; DNA: TGCAGCGTTGTGTTTGGGCATAGCAATCAGCCCCAGCATTTT
J: TRBJ2-1; D: NA; V: TRBV7-2; size: few; CDR3: CASSLATGLNEQFF; DNA: TGTGCCAGCAGCTTAGCAACGGGGCTTAATGAGCAGTTCTTC
J: TRBJ2-7; D: TRBD1; V: TRBV7-2; size: many; CDR3: CASSGRDSTYEQYF; DNA: TGTGCCAGCAGCGGCAGGGACAGTACCTACGAGCAGTACTTC
J: TRBJ1-2; D: NA; V: TRBV24-1; size: many; CDR3: CATSDFPGLYGYTF; DNA: TGTGCCACCAGTGATTTTCCAGGCCTCTATGGCTACACCTTC
J: TRBJ2-3; D: TRBD1; V: TRBV5-4; size: NA; CDR3: CASSLGGTDTDTQYF; DNA: TGTGCCAGCAGCTTGGGTGGGACAGACACAGATACGCAGTATTTT
J: TRBJ2-3; D: NA; V: TRBV5-1; size: many; CDR3: CASTAGPNTDTQYF; DNA: TGCGCCAGCACGGCAGGTCCAAACACAGATACGCAGTATTTT
J: TRBJ1-6; D: TRBD1; V: TRBV10-3; size: NA; CDR3: CASGQGANSPLHF; DNA: TGTGCTTCGGGTCAGGGGGCTAATTCACCCCTCCACTTT
J: TRBJ1-3; D: TRBD1; V: TRBV19; size: NA; CDR3: CASTRSPGQVAGNTIYF; DNA: TGTGCCAGTACCCGAAGTCCGGGACAGGTTGCAGGAAACACCATATATTTT
J: TRBJ2-7; D: TRBD2; V: TRBV4-3; size: NA; CDR3: CASSPRASGGHYEQYF; DNA: TGCGCCAGCAGCCCCCGCGCTAGCGGGGGACACTACGAGCAGTACTTC
J: TRBJ2-7; D: NA; V: TRBV5-1; size: NA; CDR3: CASSMIGDSYEQYF; DNA: TGCGCCAGCAGCATGATCGGGGACTCCTACGAGCAGTACTTC
J: TRBJ2-3; D: NA; V: TRBV5-1; size: NA; CDR3: CASSSGSTDAQYF; DNA: TGCGCCAGCAGCTCTGGGAGCACAGATGCGCAGTATTTT
J: TRBJ1-1; D: NA; V: TRBV28; size: many; CDR3: CASSLEGLTLTEAFF; DNA: TGTGCCAGCAGTTTGGAGGGACTGACCCTCACTGAAGCTTTCTTT
J: TRBJ1-1; D: NA; V: TRBV7-9; size: many; CDR3: CASSLGASGTEAFF; DNA: TGTGCCAGCAGCTTAGGGGCGAGCGGCACTGAAGCTTTCTTT
J: TRBJ1-5; D: NA; V: TRBV28; size: many; CDR3: CASSPRAWLSNQPQHF; DNA: TGTGCCAGCAGTCCACGTGCATGGCTTAGCAATCAGCCCCAGCATTTT
J: TRBJ2-5; D: NA; V: TRBV3-1; size: many; CDR3: CASSPPGTRETQYF; DNA: TGTGCCAGCAGCCCACCCGGGACGCGTGAGACCCAGTACTTC
J: TRBJ2-7; D: TRBD1; V: TRBV2; size: many; CDR3: CASSIARQGAEQYF; DNA: TGTGCCAGCAGTATCGCGCGACAGGGTGCCGAGCAGTACTTC
J: TRBJ1-5; D: NA; V: TRBV5-1; size: many; CDR3: CASSLGTGQPQHF; DNA: TGCGCCAGCAGCTTGGGTACGGGTCAGCCCCAGCATTTT
J: TRBJ2-1; D: NA; V: TRBV9; size: many; CDR3: CASSVVIDYNEQFF; DNA: TGTGCCAGCAGCGTAGTAATCGATTACAATGAGCAGTTCTTC
J: TRBJ1-5; D: NA; V: TRBV9; size: few; CDR3: CASSVDATASNQPQHF; DNA: TGTGCCAGCAGCGTAGACGCCACGGCTAGCAATCAGCCCCAGCATTTT
J: TRBJ2-4; D: NA; V: TRBV19; size: NA; CDR3: CASSATGLRSKNIQYF; DNA: TGTGCCAGTAGCGCTACCGGGCTCAGATCCAAAAACATTCAGTACTTC
J: TRBJ1-6; D: NA; V: TRBV19; size: NA; CDR3: CASSSGDNSPLHF; DNA: TGTGCCAGTAGCTCGGGGGATAATTCACCCCTCCACTTT
J: TRBJ2-3; D: TRBD1; V: TRBV28; size: many; CDR3: CASSFVSGQHTQYF; DNA: TGTGCCAGCAGTTTCGTGTCGGGACAGCATACGCAGTATTTT
J: TRBJ2-7; D: NA; V: TRBV2; size: many; CDR3: CASRIYGEQYF; DNA: TGTGCCAGCAGAATCTACGGCGAGCAGTACTTC
J: TRBJ2-5; D: TRBD2; V: TRBV18; size: many; CDR3: CASSRGLAGHETQYF; DNA: TGTGCCAGCTCCCGGGGACTAGCGGGGCACGAGACCCAGTACTTC
J: TRBJ2-3; D: TRBD2; V: TRBV27; size: NA; CDR3: CASSARAGGHTDTQYF; DNA: TGTGCCAGCAGTGCTAGAGCGGGGGGCCACACAGATACGCAGTATTTT
J: TRBJ1-3; D: NA; V: TRBV12-3/TRBV12-4; size: many; CDR3: CASSLSGRAGNTIYF; DNA: TGTGCCAGCAGTTTATCAGGGAGGGCGGGAAACACCATATATTTT
J: TRBJ1-4; D: NA; V: TRBV2; size: NA; CDR3: CASSWQAGSNEKLFF; DNA: TGTGCCAGCAGCTGGCAAGCAGGGAGTAATGAAAAACTGTTTTTT
J: TRBJ2-6; D: NA; V: TRBV4-2; size: few; CDR3: CASSQTGSSGANVLTF; DNA: TGTGCCAGCAGCCAAACAGGGTCCTCTGGGGCCAACGTCCTGACTTTC
J: TRBJ1-1; D: NA; V: TRBV12-3/TRBV12-4; size: few; CDR3: CASRSLMGTEAFF; DNA: TGTGCCAGCAGGAGCTTAATGGGCACTGAAGCTTTCTTT
J: TRBJ2-7; D: NA; V: TRBV6-1; size: many; CDR3: CASIMGGEQYF; DNA: TGTGCCAGCATAATGGGTGGCGAGCAGTACTTC
J: TRBJ2-7; D: NA; V: TRBV30; size: many; CDR3: CAWSVRAGLHEQYF; DNA: TGTGCCTGGAGTGTACGCGCAGGGCTCCACGAGCAGTACTTC
J: TRBJ2-7; D: TRBD1; V: TRBV5-1; size: few; CDR3: CASRRLLTGTGAYEQYF; DNA: TGCGCCAGCAGGAGGCTGTTGACCGGGACAGGGGCCTACGAGCAGTACTTC
J: TRBJ2-1; D: NA; V: TRBV24-1; size: once; CDR3: CATSDPWYEQFF; DNA: TGTGCCACCAGTGACCCCTGGTATGAGCAGTTCTTC
J: TRBJ1-5; D: NA; V: TRBV20-1; size: many; CDR3: CSAASGGPYQPQHF; DNA: TGCAGTGCTGCATCGGGGGGACCGTATCAGCCCCAGCATTTT
J: TRBJ1-5; D: NA; V: TRBV12-3/TRBV12-4; size: many; CDR3: CASTLRASNQPQHF; DNA: TGTGCCAGCACCCTAAGGGCTAGCAATCAGCCCCAGCATTTT
J: TRBJ2-5; D: NA; V: TRBV7-2; size: NA; CDR3: CASSLQGGVETQYF; DNA: TGTGCCAGCAGCTTACAGGGGGGGGTCGAGACCCAGTACTTC
J: TRBJ1-3; D: TRBD1; V: TRBV5-5; size: NA; CDR3: CASSQAGTASGNTIYF; DNA: TGTGCCAGCAGCCAAGCCGGGACAGCCTCTGGAAACACCATATATTTT
J: TRBJ1-5; D: NA; V: TRBV24-1; size: NA; CDR3: CATSEADNQPQHF; DNA: TGTGCCACCAGTGAGGCAGACAATCAGCCCCAGCATTTT
J: TRBJ2-1; D: TRBD2; V: TRBV5-1; size: many; CDR3: CASSLGLAAYNEQFF; DNA: TGCGCCAGCAGCTTGGGACTAGCGGCCTACAATGAGCAGTTCTTC
J: TRBJ2-1; D: NA; V: TRBV7-9; size: few; CDR3: CASSLSQVYEQFF; DNA: TGTGCCAGCAGCTTATCACAGGTCTATGAGCAGTTCTTC
J: TRBJ2-2; D: TRBD1; V: TRBV6-1; size: many; CDR3: CASHSTGPTGELFF; DNA: TGTGCCAGCCACTCGACAGGGCCCACCGGGGAGCTGTTTTTT
J: TRBJ2-1; D: NA; V: TRBV27; size: NA; CDR3: CASGPHNEQFF; DNA: TGTGCCAGCGGACCGCACAATGAGCAGTTCTTC
J: TRBJ1-2; D: NA; V: TRBV6-9; size: few; CDR3: CASSLGGMGGLGRGYTF; DNA: TGTGCCAGCAGTTTGGGGGGGATGGGGGGCTTAGGTCGAGGCTACACCTTC
J: TRBJ2-1; D: NA; V: TRBV18; size: few; CDR3: CASSPAPVAGGGNNEQFF; DNA: TGTGCCAGCTCACCAGCCCCCGTAGCGGGCGGGGGCAACAATGAGCAGTTCTTC
J: TRBJ2-5; D: NA; V: TRBV5-1; size: many; CDR3: CASSLVSPSYSSYGETQYF; DNA: TGCGCCAGCAGCTTGGTGTCACCTAGCTACTCCTCCTACGGGGAGACCCAGTACTTC
J: TRBJ2-5; D: NA; V: TRBV6-2/TRBV6-3; size: few; CDR3: CASSYGWGEETQYF; DNA: TGTGCCAGCAGTTATGGGTGGGGGGAAGAGACCCAGTACTTC